The present entry profiles one T cell receptor (beta chain) with its context. The specificity of this receptor is unknown. Per-nucleotide qualities are absent, and no much larger clonotype sits a single base away. For TCRbeta CDR3 sequencing, genomic DNA was extracted from sorted cells using the QIAGEN DNeasy Blood and Tissue Kit. High-throughput TCRbeta CDR3 sequencing was carried out commercially through immunoSEQ, with PCR amplification with bias correction and internal controls included. Per the original workflow: Unique productive TCRbeta sequences were defined by CDR3 nucleotide sequence when primers matched and otherwise by CDR3 amino acid sequence together with Vbeta and Jbeta genes. Sorting error was corrected by removing sequences shared between sorted populations at a frequency ratio of 2:1 or less, and the remaining shared sequences were assigned to the higher population. A sequence was defined as donor-reactive if the sequence was expanded at least 5-fold in CFSE-low cells compared with unstimulated cells and had a frequency of at least 0.01% in CFSE-low cells. Repertoire divergence was quantified by Jensen-Shannon divergence calculated from the top 100 TCRbeta sequences ranked by frequency. For samples with multiple sequencing runs, sorting error was corrected separately for each run before the runs were pooled. The clones in this table, taken by TCRdb from immuneACCESS, are in-frame only. Not every clone is retained; where verified, under half of the shortfall comes from an unresolved V gene, and the cause of the rest is unknown. V, J and clone size reflect that table, while D and trimming were determined from the DNA. The sample table shows about 78,000 clones, and 91% are seen once. In total, the top ten clones hold roughly 0.35% of the sample.

The germline V gene specifies SGHRS as CDR1 and YFSETQ as CDR2. Including the terminal cysteine and phenylalanine, the CDR3 comprises 14 residues. The kept DNA is CDR3 alone, 42 bases in frame from the first base. Between the V and J ends, shortened by 4 bases and 5 bases respectively, the junction contains 15 bases. This sample's time point label indicates: blood sample drawn before combined kidney and bone marrow transplant. Thawed PBMCs were FACS-sorted into unstimulated Tregs (CD4+CD25+CD127-), CD4+ non-Tregs (CD4+CD25-), CD4 cells and CD8 cells. Thawed PBMCs were rested overnight at 37 degrees C with about 200 IU/ml IL-2 before Treg sorting. The patients were a handful of recipients of combined kidney and bone marrow transplants from the ITN036ST trial, and samples were available only from these trial subjects. Healthy control blood was separated into PBMCs by Ficoll density gradient and cryopreserved, and patient PBMCs were collected both before and after transplant.

The data derive from a study of Tregs in tolerant kidney transplant recipients (dated by TCRdb to the late 2010s). In terms of the full investigation: The transplants used related donors with nonmyeloablative bone marrow transplantation, and mixed chimerism in the human trials was transient. The study applied TCRbeta sequencing to find donor-specific regulatory T cells before combined kidney and bone marrow transplantation and then followed those same cells after transplant. Findings and caveats that apply to the study as a whole: The most biologically relevant and donor-specific TCRbeta repertoire appeared to be identified by expanding Tregs with activated donor B cells. Biological reproducibility was not examined directly, but technical replication error appeared to be minimal. The study was constrained by small patient numbers, and validation of the findings is required in larger populations and under other immunosuppression protocols. Because the PCR primers were changed over time for some patients, nucleotide-level comparison could not be performed across the samples from those patients. Donor-specific Treg expansion exceeded global Treg expansion in tolerant patients, suggesting antigen-driven rather than nonspecific expansion.

The chain was built from TRBV5-1 and TRBJ1-2; the best D guess is TRBD1, with 5 bases matching. The sequenced sample was Tregs from blood, obtained before the transplant. The clonotype comes from a human donor who received a combined kidney and bone marrow transplant. The CDR3 reads as follows: CASSLDTAGYGYTF. The DNA sequence reads TGCGCCAGCAGCCTGGACACGGCGGGGTATGGCTACACCTTC.